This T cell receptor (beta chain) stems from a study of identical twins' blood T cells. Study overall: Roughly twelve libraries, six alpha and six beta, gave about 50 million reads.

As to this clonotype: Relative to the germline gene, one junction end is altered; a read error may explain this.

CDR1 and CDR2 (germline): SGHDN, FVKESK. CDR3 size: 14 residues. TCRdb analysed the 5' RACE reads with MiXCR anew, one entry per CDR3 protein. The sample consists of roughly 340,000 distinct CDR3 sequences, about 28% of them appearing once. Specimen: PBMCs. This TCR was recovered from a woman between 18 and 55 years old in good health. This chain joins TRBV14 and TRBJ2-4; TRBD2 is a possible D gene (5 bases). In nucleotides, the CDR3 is TGTGCCAGCAACCAACCCGGGCTAGCCAACATTCAGTACTTC. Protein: CASNQPGLANIQYF.